This T cell receptor beta chain was profiled in a study of vaccination effects on CD4 cells after COVID-19. Study at large: Cultivation was performed at two million PBMC per well with roughly 9.2 IU/ml IL-2 and 9.5 to 10 ug/ml peptides added. Study findings and constraints: Early post-infection timepoints were absent, and convalescent patients were few.

When 10 to 11 days of culture had elapsed, CD4+ T cells were isolated. Either the mRNA-1273 or the BNT162b2 vaccine was given to participants as two doses. No vaccinee had earlier SARS-CoV-2 infection, and nucleocapsid antibodies were negative. Trimming cost V 8 bases and J 0 bases; bases outside gene matches: 8. Germline V gives CDR1 ENHRY, CDR2 SYGVKD. The CDR3 runs to 15 residues. Profiled with immunoSEQ multiplex PCR; TCRdb holds only in-frame clones, not every one. The sample yields 66,000 or so clones, around 80% seen once. To note about this clone: As yet, its antigen is unknown.

This clonotype was obtained from a human donor who received a COVID-19 vaccine. Specimen: CD4+ T cells from PBMCs cultured without peptide, collected after COVID-19 vaccination. The V gene is TRBV10-3, the J gene TRBJ2-3, with 7 bases matching TRBD1. The DNA of the CDR3 is TGTGCCATCTCAAGACAGGGAACTAGCACAGATACGCAGTATTTT. Translating it yields CAISRQGTSTDTQYF.